The 29 T cell receptor beta chains listed next were all sequenced from one sample in a study of blood T cell repertoires in COVID-19. Using immunoSEQ multiplex PCR, the repertoire was profiled, and TCRdb retains in-frame clones only, with some absent. The sample contains a few hundred thousand clones, 90% of which appear only once. What was sequenced was peripheral blood. These receptors all come from a woman aged 60-75 years with COVID-19, enrolled during active disease.

The chain is built from TRBV7-3 and TRBJ1-2, with 9 nucleotides matching TRBD1. Losses at the gene ends were 6 bases for V and 4 bases for J; bases not matched to a gene: 6. The CDR3 covers 14 residues. Looked up from germline, CDR1 is SGHTA and CDR2 is FQGTGA. CDR3 bases: TGTGCCAGCAGTTCCGGACAGGGGAGCTATGGCTACACCTTC. It codes for CASSSGQGSYGYTF.

J is TRBJ1-2 and V is TRBV5-1; D is possibly TRBD1 (6 bases). The CDR3 loop spans 14 amino acids. Germline V gene sequence: CDR1 SGHRS, CDR2 YFSETQ. Trimming removed 3 bases from V and 4 bases from J, with 13 bases in between. DNA for the CDR3: TGCGCCAGCAGCTCCCAGGGGCCTCGCTATGGCTACACCTTC. Protein sequence: CASSSQGPRYGYTF.

The chain is built from TRBV10-2 and TRBJ2-3, with D unclear. CDR1 and CDR2 from the germline V gene are WSHSY and SAAADI. V was clipped by 7 bases and J by 0 bases, with 5 bases between them. CDR3 length: 12 residues. This CDR3 reads CASNPSTDTQYF. Written as DNA, the CDR3 is TGCGCCAGCAATCCTAGCACAGATACGCAGTATTTT.

The chain links TRBV7-2 to TRBJ1-4, with 9 positions matching TRBD1. CDR3 length equals 14 residues. Germline lookup yields CDR1 SGHTA and CDR2 FQGNSA. Losses at the gene ends were 3 bases for V and 7 bases for J; bases not matched to a gene: 3. CDR3 DNA: TGTGCCAGCAGCTTTGGGGGACAGGGTGAAAAACTGTTTTTT. It specifies CASSFGGQGEKLFF.

The chain recombines TRBV19 with TRBJ2-2, with a weak D call TRBD2 (6 bases). Germline V gene lookup returns CDR1 LNHDA and CDR2 SQIVND (reference sequence). Trimming cost V 3 bases and J 5 bases, with 10 bases left between them. This CDR3 spans 14 amino acids. CDR3 loop: CASSIGRETGELFF. CDR3 DNA sequence: TGTGCCAGTAGTATCGGTCGGGAGACCGGGGAGCTGTTTTTT.

The rearrangement joins TRBV5-1 to TRBJ1-4, with 9 bases that match TRBD1. The CDR3 sequence is 16 residues long. Germline V gene lookup returns CDR1 SGHRS and CDR2 YFSETQ. V was pared by 1 base and J by 7 bases, with 8 bases of the junction left unmatched. The CDR3 DNA follows: TGCGCCAGCAGCTTGAACCAACAGGGGGCGAGTGAAAAACTGTTTTTT. This codes for CASSLNQQGASEKLFF.

This rearrangement joins TRBV28 to TRBJ1-2; D is unresolved. The length of the CDR3 is 13 residues. With 6 bases removed from V and 8 bases from J, the gap between germline ends came to 16 bases. Germline V CDR1 and CDR2: MDHEN, SYDVKM. CDR3 protein: CASRRTSPEGYTF. In DNA form, the CDR3 reads TGTGCCAGCAGACGAACTTCCCCCGAGGGCTACACCTTC.

The chain recombines TRBV5-1 with TRBJ1-2, with D maybe TRBD1 (5 bases). The CDR3 contains 15 residues. The germline V and J ends were trimmed by 6 bases and 3 bases, with 18 bases remaining between them. Germline lookup yields CDR1 SGHRS and CDR2 YFSETQ. The CDR3 loop is CASTQGGWDHYGYTF. Written as DNA, the CDR3 is TGCGCCAGCACCCAGGGAGGGTGGGATCACTATGGCTACACCTTC.

The chain links TRBV4-3 to TRBJ1-3, with a weak D call TRBD1 (5 bases). The CDR3 has 16 amino acids. Germline-derived CDR1 and CDR2 are LGHNA and YSLEER. V was clipped by 0 bases and J by 0 bases, with 9 bases between them. For the CDR3, the DNA is TGCGCCAGCAGCCAAGAACCAGGGCACTCTGGAAACACCATATATTTT. It yields the protein CASSQEPGHSGNTIYF.

The chain links TRBV4-1 to TRBJ1-4, with 9 bases identical to TRBD1. CDR1 MGHRA and CDR2 YSYEKL come from the germline V gene. J gave up 4 bases and V 1 base, and 4 bases lay outside the gene matches. CDR3 length: 16 amino acids. CDR3 in amino acids: CASSQVGGQGNEKLFF. CDR3 in DNA: TGCGCCAGCAGCCAAGTGGGGGGACAGGGTAATGAAAAACTGTTTTTT.

The chain carries TRBV9 and TRBJ2-5; D is perhaps TRBD2 (6 bases). Between the trimmed V and J ends, which lost 4 bases and 5 bases, there was a span of 18 bases. The CDR3 covers 15 residues. Germline-derived CDR1 and CDR2 are SGDLS and YYNGEE. CDR3 nucleotides: TGTGCCAGCAGCCTTCGCTATAGCGGCGGGGAGACCCAGTACTTC. It encodes CASSLRYSGGETQYF.

CDR3 DNA: TGTGCCAGCAGCTTAGCGAGGCCCCAGGGGGGTAATGAAAAACTGTTTTTT. It yields the protein CASSLARPQGGNEKLFF. The chain links TRBV7-2 to TRBJ1-4; 7 positions match TRBD1. CDR3 length: 17 amino acids. Trimming cost V 0 bases and J 4 bases; bases outside gene matches: 8. CDR1 is SGHTA, CDR2 FQGNSA, per germline.

The chain has TRBV7-9 and TRBJ2-3; 10 nucleotides match TRBD1. This CDR3 spans 16 amino acids. The ends lost 1 base at V and 2 bases at J; junction bases unmatched: 3. CDR1 and CDR2 (germline): SEHNR, FQNEAQ (reference sequence). The CDR3 sequence: CASSLGTGGSTDTQYF. CDR3 nucleotide sequence: TGTGCCAGCAGCTTAGGGACAGGGGGTTCCACAGATACGCAGTATTTT.

The chain couples TRBV30 to TRBJ2-5; 10 nucleotides align to TRBD2. Germline V CDR1 and CDR2: GTSNPN, SVGIG (reference sequence). The ends lost 6 bases at V and 6 bases at J; junction bases unmatched: 10. This CDR3 has 14 amino acids. The CDR3 bases are TGTGCCTGTAGACCAGCGGGGGGGCCGCAGACCCAGTACTTC. As protein: CACRPAGGPQTQYF.

V gene TRBV19 combines with J gene TRBJ2-1; D is possibly TRBD1 (6 bases). The CDR3 is 13 residues long. Per germline, CDR1 LNHDA and CDR2 SQIVND (reference sequence). DNA of the CDR3: TGTTCATCCGGTGCCAGGGGTACCCATGAGCAGTTCTTC. Translated: CSSGARGTHEQFF.

The gene calls are TRBV4-1 and TRBJ2-1; D gene uncertain. Germline CDR1 and CDR2: MGHRA and YSYEKL. Trimming stripped 1 base from V and 0 bases from J, with 4 bases between. The CDR3 contains 14 residues. The CDR3 nucleotides are TGCGCCAGCAGCCAAGGGAGCTCCTACAATGAGCAGTTCTTC. Residues: CASSQGSSYNEQFF.

This clone occurred once. This chain uses TRBV7-2 with TRBJ2-7; 7 bases are a match to TRBD2. The J segment lost 2 bases and the V segment lost 0 bases, leaving 1 base of the junction unmatched. CDR3 length equals 14 residues. Germline lookup yields CDR1 SGHTA and CDR2 FQGNSA. The DNA of the CDR3 is TGTGCCAGCAGCTTAGCGGGGGGGACCTACGAGCAGTACTTC. Translation gives CASSLAGGTYEQYF.

The CDR3 protein is CASSYSAGGARYGYTF. The CDR3, as DNA: TGTGCCAGCAGTTACTCCGCCGGAGGGGCGAGGTATGGCTACACCTTC. V gene TRBV6-5 combines with J gene TRBJ1-2; D possibly corresponds to TRBD1 (5 bases). The germline V gene has CDR1 MNHEY and CDR2 SVGAGI. The V end lost 0 bases, the J end lost 5 bases, and 16 bases lay between the germline ends. CDR3 length: 16 amino acids.

The J gene is TRBJ1-4, the V gene TRBV7-8, with 7 bases that match TRBD1. Trimming removed 5 bases from V and 7 bases from J; junction bases left unmatched: 4. This CDR3 has 13 amino acids. Germline loops: CDR1 SGHVS, CDR2 FQNEAQ. DNA for the CDR3: TGTGCCAGCAGCGGCAACAGGGGTGAAAAACTGTTTTTT. Its protein is CASSGNRGEKLFF.

This chain links TRBV18 with TRBJ1-6, with TRBD1 matching over 8 bases. Trimming cost V 5 bases and J 7 bases; bases outside gene matches: 4. CDR1 is KGHSH and CDR2 is LQKENI in the germline V gene. CDR3 size: 14 residues. CDR3 bases: TGTGCCAGCTCAACAGGGGGAGGCAATTCACCCCTCCACTTT. Its translation is CASSTGGGNSPLHF.

The chain carries TRBV7-9 and TRBJ2-5; maybe TRBD2 (6 bases). Trimming shortened V by 2 bases and J by 4 bases, and 17 bases separated the two germline ends. Germline lookup yields CDR1 SEHNR and CDR2 FQNEAQ (reference sequence). The CDR3 is 16 residues long. The CDR3 is CASSLRRGGTLETQYF. DNA for the CDR3: TGTGCCAGCAGCTTAAGGCGGGGAGGAACTTTAGAGACCCAGTACTTC.

The gene calls are TRBV5-1 and TRBJ2-7, with D maybe TRBD2 (6 bases). Per the germline V gene, CDR1 is SGHRS and CDR2 is YFSETQ. Between the trimmed V and J ends, which lost 0 bases and 2 bases, there was a span of 9 bases. The CDR3 loop spans 14 amino acids. The CDR3 DNA sequence: TGCGCCAGCAGCTTGGTCGCGGGGACCTACGAGCAGTACTTC. It encodes CASSLVAGTYEQYF.

V gene TRBV2 combines with J gene TRBJ2-7, with 10 nucleotides matching TRBD1. Germline V gives CDR1 SNHLY, CDR2 FYNNEI. V shed 3 bases, J shed 1 base, and the junction held 6 bases outside the gene matches. The CDR3 spans 16 residues. As DNA, the CDR3 is TGTGCCAGCAGTGATCCGGGGACAGGGGAATCCTACGAGCAGTACTTC. It yields the protein CASSDPGTGESYEQYF.

The CDR3 DNA reads as TGTGCCAGCAGCTCTACGACGGGTGTCGGAGGTGGCTACACCTTC. Its translation: CASSSTTGVGGGYTF. J is TRBJ1-2 and V is TRBV6-2 or TRBV6-3; D not certain. Per germline, CDR1 MNHEY and CDR2 SVGEGT. The V and J ends lost 6 bases and 7 bases respectively, with 21 bases between them. This CDR3 contains 15 residues.

The rearrangement links TRBV2 to TRBJ1-2, with 7 bases aligning to TRBD1. V lost 0 bases to trimming and J lost 1 base; unmatched junction nucleotides: 2. In germline, CDR1 is SNHLY, CDR2 FYNNEI. The CDR3 contains 15 residues. CDR3 nucleotides: TGTGCCAGCAGTGAAGCCGGGACAGTTAACTATGGCTACACCTTC. This translates into CASSEAGTVNYGYTF.

The V gene is TRBV7-2, the J gene TRBJ1-5; no firm D call. The V end was cut by 2 bases, the J end by 4 bases, with 6 bases between. Germline CDR1 and CDR2: SGHTA and FQGNSA. CDR3 length: 13 amino acids. The CDR3 protein is CASSLSKNQPQHF. The DNA for the CDR3 is TGTGCCAGCAGCTTAAGCAAAAATCAGCCCCAGCATTTT. Full variable domain (rest looked up from reference TRBV7-2 and TRBJ1-5): GAGVSQSPSNKVTEKGKDVELRCDPISGHTALYWYRQSLGQGLEFLIYFQGNSAPDKSGLPSDRFSAERTGGSVSTLTIQRTQQEDSAVYLCASSLSKNQPQHFGDGTRLSIL.

This clone occurred once. The J gene is TRBJ2-5, the V gene TRBV4-1, with a weak D call TRBD2 (7 bases). The CDR3 totals 13 residues. Trimming pared 10 bases from V and 3 bases from J, leaving 15 bases between. Germline CDR1 MGHRA, CDR2 YSYEKL. CDR3 residues: CATSRGGKETQYF. The CDR3 nucleotides read TGCGCCACTTCTAGGGGGGGAAAAGAGACCCAGTACTTC.

The chain employs TRBV7-9 and TRBJ2-3; TRBD2 matches at 8 bases. The CDR3 covers 18 residues. The V gene's germline CDR1 is SEHNR and CDR2 FQNEAQ (reference sequence). Losses at the gene ends were 5 bases for V and 0 bases for J; bases not matched to a gene: 13. CDR3 in DNA: TGTGCCAGCAGCCTTCCCCCGGTGGTAGCGGGGAGCACAGATACGCAGTATTTT. It translates to CASSLPPVVAGSTDTQYF.

The gene calls are TRBV6-1 and TRBJ1-1; the D is unclear. The V end was cut by 10 bases, the J end by 5 bases, with 17 bases between. The CDR3 spans 13 residues. CDR1 and CDR2 (germline): MNHNS, SASEGT. CDR3 residues: CAIGPPTETEAFF. The CDR3 nucleotides are TGTGCCATCGGCCCCCCAACAGAGACTGAAGCTTTCTTT.